This TCR beta chain was obtained from a study of cytomegalovirus exposure and HLA in healthy donors. V gave up 6 bases and J gave up 6 bases; unmatched junction bases: 10. This CDR3 has 16 residues. The germline V gene has CDR1 MNHNY and CDR2 SVGAGI (reference sequence). PCR amplification relied on 60 Vbeta primers (plus 13 Jbeta primers). Authors' analysis steps: Later reanalysis found 75 million to 95 million unique TCR beta chains, around 9.9 million of them shared. Profiled with immunoSEQ multiplex PCR; TCRdb holds only in-frame clones, not every one. V, J and clone size were drawn from that table, and D and trimming were deduced from the DNA. The sample gives around 130,000 clones, 70% to 90% of which show up once; around 2% is in the top ten. In the case of this clone: Its antigen is not identified. At the DNA level, this CDR3 is encoded by other sequences in the same sample as well.

Study findings and constraints: What a later analysis reportedly showed was that an Asian-associated ancestry cluster had fewer N-insertions than the approximately 670-donor mean. Researchers catalogued about 150 TCR beta chains as cytomegalovirus-associated. Later analysis identified a missense DCLRE1C variant that was linked to TCR beta V- and J-gene trimming.

Sequencing was carried out using PBMCs. This TCR was recovered from a man aged 40-55 years in good health and CMV-seronegative. The gene calls are TRBV6-6 and TRBJ2-3; 12 nucleotides line up with TRBD2. CDR3 coding DNA: TGTGCCAGCAGCCCACGACTAGCGGGGGCCGGTGATACGCAGTATTTT. This sequence encodes CASSPRLAGAGDTQYF.